Sequencing of this TCR beta chain was carried out in a study of T cells in Graves' hyperthyroidism and ophthalmopathy. Overall study findings and caveats: Separation of ophthalmopathy from stable hyperthyroidism was achieved by a 13 V-J model.

Amplification of TCR beta CDR3 regions used RNA as the template. Using the HTBI primer set, a first-round RT-PCR was run on the TCR CDR3. From the multiplex PCR reads, TCRdb called clonotypes with MiXCR, one entry per CDR3 protein. The profile shows roughly 380,000 distinct CDR3 sequences, approximately 13% of them singletons. The CDR3 extends over 13 amino acids. Germline assignment: CDR1 GTSNPN and CDR2 SVGIG (reference sequence). V was clipped by 2 bases and J by 3 bases, with 10 bases between them. Uncontrolled infection, other autoimmune disease, pregnancy or lactation disqualified patients from enrolment. Clinical symptoms, serum thyroxine, TRAb, thyroid ultrasound and orbital computed tomography established diagnosis. This clonotype came up many times. The antigen is unknown.

The sequenced material came from blood. The chain joins TRBV30 to TRBJ2-5; D perhaps matches TRBD1 (6 bases). The TCR sequence derives from an older woman with Graves' hyperthyroidism. In DNA form, the CDR3 reads TGTGCCTGGAGTAGAGGACAGAAAGAGACCCAGTACTTC. Translating gives CAWSRGQKETQYF.